This T cell receptor (beta chain) was sequenced during a study of regulatory T cells in long-lasting Graves disease (dated by TCRdb to the early 2020s). Context from the whole study: Antithyroid drugs had been taken for less than 3 months by newly diagnosed Graves' disease patients. Peripheral blood TCR sequencing and RNA sequencing compared persistent Graves' disease patients with newly diagnosed Graves' disease patients. The study was conducted in China and was registered as a clinical trial. A total of around 35 samples underwent TCR sequencing: around 13 from persistent and around 20 from newly diagnosed Graves' disease patients.

Libraries were constructed by multiplex PCR. Reads for this sample came from an Illumina HiSeq 4000. iRepertoire HTBI primers and Arm-PCR amplification of CDR3 regions were used to construct TCR beta libraries. Gel purification was performed on PCR products prior to sequencing. Per the authors' processing: A total of some 60 TRBV and 14 TRBJ segments were identified across samples and were used for gene usage analysis of CDR3 amino acid clonotypes. COPE and FqMerger were used to merge the filtered high-quality paired reads into contigs. Contigs were aligned with BLAST to IMGT TRBV, TRBD and TRBJ reference genes, and CDR3 was defined per IMGT. Any clonotype with a frequency above 0.1% was counted as a highly expanded clone. Shannon entropy was used to measure repertoire diversity, and the Gini coefficient was used to measure V-J evenness. Clonotypes shared by more than one individual were considered public. Using fastp trimming at Q25 and MiXCR clonotype assembly, TCRdb reanalyzed the public sequencing data and kept in-frame beta chains. Records with the same CDR3 protein are collapsed into one entry carrying the most frequent genes and DNA. The V and J calls come from TCRdb's annotation, not from the publication. Here the sample has some 450,000 distinct CDR3 sequences; about 17% occur a single time. The ten largest clones represent about 11% of the sample.

A note on this clonotype: The antigen this receptor binds is unknown. No per-base quality is available; no much larger clone lies one base away.

The CDR3 runs 15 residues from the cysteine to the phenylalanine. Just CDR3 DNA is preserved here, 45 bases in frame from base 1. V is shortened by 0 bases, J by 4 bases, and the region joining them spans 15 bases. CDR1 and CDR2 were assigned from the germline V gene (reference sequence) as DFQATT and SNEGSKA. Paper-wide results and their limitations: Compared with newly diagnosed patients, persistent Graves' disease patients had lower TCR Shannon entropy and fewer highly expanded clones, which suggests clonal expansion. Sequencing and analysis were restricted to the TCR beta chain. A larger number of public clonotypes was shared among persistent patients (over 2,500) than among newly diagnosed patients (over 850). Persistent disease showed preferential use of TRBV28, TRBJ1-2 and TRBJ2-5, whereas newly diagnosed disease favored TRBV20-1 and TRBJ2-1. As a limitation, the authors acknowledged that the small sample size may reduce accuracy. Only peripheral blood was studied, because thyroid tissue, the primary lesion, was inaccessible.

In the paper's terms, the time point label means: newly diagnosed GD, antithyroid drugs for less than 3 months. For both TCR sequencing and RNA sequencing, RNA was extracted from PBMCs in TRIzol. The diagnosis of Graves' disease was made according to American Thyroid Association guidelines. The patients came from an endocrinology department in Xi'an, China. From each patient, around 9.3 milliliters of peripheral blood was collected into an EDTA anticoagulant tube. Ficoll Paque Plus density gradient separation was used to isolate PBMCs, and no further T cell sorting was done. An Agilent 2100 Bioanalyzer and agarose gel were used to check RNA quality, and a NanoDrop 2000 was used to measure RNA concentration. These same records also appear under a second study, on T cells in Graves' hyperthyroidism and ophthalmopathy. According to the second study: Stable Graves' hyperthyroidism was defined as the absence of progression to ophthalmopathy over 18 months of follow-up. The hyperthyroidism patients were between 18 and 65 years old and newly diagnosed, with a disease duration of less than 2 months. The study excluded patients with uncontrolled infections, other autoimmune diseases, pregnancy or lactation. Diagnoses were established on the basis of clinical symptoms, serum thyroxine and TRAb, thyroid ultrasound, and orbital computed tomography. For the first round of RT-PCR on the TCR CDR3, the HTBI primer set was used together with the Qiagen OneStep RT-PCR kit. Most expanded thyroid clonotypes (frequency above 0.001) were also found in blood, which suggests that blood repertoires may mirror thyroid immune responses. In cross-validation, a model built on a 13 V-J signature told ophthalmopathy apart from stable hyperthyroidism with under 90% sensitivity and about 81% specificity, and in testing the same model reached 80%/75%. During validation, the model predicted progression to ophthalmopathy a median of about 5.9 months ahead of onset, with more than 55% sensitivity and 72.22% specificity. TCR V-J signatures able to tell the groups apart were searched for in a discovery cohort of approximately 95 patients, of whom more than 40 had Graves' ophthalmopathy and around 58 had stable Graves' hyperthyroidism. Prospective prediction of ophthalmopathy was tested in an independent validation cohort consisting of fewer than 20 hyperthyroidism patients and about 17 patients who later progressed to ophthalmopathy. The 95 to 100 discovery patients were divided at random into training and test sets in a 7:3 ratio. The study also compared thyroid tissue and blood T-cell repertoires from more than five Graves' hyperthyroidism patients. Once sampling was done, hyperthyroidism patients were given methimazole at a starting dose of 30 mg daily, whereas ophthalmopathy patients were given high-dose intravenous methylprednisolone. Libraries were constructed in a second round of multiplex PCR, after which size selection and purification were performed. Libraries were sequenced paired-end with 100 bp reads on an Illumina HiSeq2000. SOAPnuke was used to process the raw data, with reads discarded if the reads contained adapters or uncalled bases, had a mean Phred below 15, or lacked an exact constant-primer or identifier match. COPE v1.2.5 was used to merge the high-quality paired reads, and each unique nucleotide sequence was defined as a clonotype. MiTCR v1.1 was used to align the clonotypes against IMGT TRBV, TRBD and TRBJ reference segments. Only V-J combinations with frequency above 0.0001, covering about 99% of repertoires, were analysed. A TCS score was defined as the ratio of F50 (clonal expansion) to E x V (chaos), with BLOSUM62-based TCRdist applied between CDR3 peptides within each V-J. Welch's t-statistics and random forest reduced fewer than 600 V-J features to under 15, which were used in a naive Bayes classifier (R e1071). Sample size was not statistically predetermined, and investigators were not blinded to group allocation. The paper reports TCR Vbeta CDR3 sequencing of roughly 140 peripheral blood samples: some 44 ophthalmopathy, fewer than 80 hyperthyroidism and 17 progressor patients.

The clonotype comes from a woman in her thirties with Graves disease. Donor details come from another sample of the same person, matched by shared clones. The sequence joins TRBV20-1 to TRBJ2-5; the D segment may tentatively be TRBD1 or TRBD2, each giving 6 matched bases. The sample consisted of peripheral blood mononuclear cells (PBMCs), taken at new diagnosis, from a patient treated with antithyroid drugs. Here the CDR3 is given as CSARDPGLRGETQYF. The DNA is as follows: TGCAGTGCTAGAGATCCGGGACTCAGGGGAGAGACCCAGTACTTC.